Included here is one TCR beta chain sequence, with context. Antigen specificity is unknown. The data were produced by immunoSEQ multiplex PCR, yet TCRdb's version contains in-frame clones alone and is incomplete. The top ten clones hold over 1.3% of a sample with about 1 million clones, approximately 68% of them seen once. This entry comes from a study of shared clonotypes between healthy human individuals. The wider study: The study used three CD4 naive, three CD4 memory, two CD8 naive and one CD8 memory plate per donor. Study observations and caveats: Tissue TCR repertoires likely differ from these blood-only repertoires. The genetic and exposure-history diversity represented was limited by few donors.

Germline V gene lookup returns CDR1 KGHSH and CDR2 LQKENI. The CDR3 contains 15 residues. The trim removed 1 base at V and 9 bases at J, leaving 3 bases unmatched. The rearrangement uses TRBV18 and TRBJ1-6, with TRBD1 matching 10 bases. The sample taken for sequencing was memory CD4+ T cells sorted from blood. Documented subset: CD45RA-negative fraction. The sequence was obtained from a man between 18 and 29 years old in good health. The DNA of the CDR3 is TGTGCCAGCTCACCACAGGGACAGGGGTCTTCACCCCTCCACTTT. Its protein product is CASSPQGQGSSPLHF.